A few counts support the clone carrying this T cell receptor (beta chain). The antigen is not known. A second PCR, run for roughly 7 to 12 cycles, used a sample-barcoded 5' primer plus a J-beta primer mix. A single record per CDR3 protein comes from TCRdb applying MiXCR to the 5' RACE reads. Altogether 1.5 million to 2 million distinct CDR3 sequences are present, roughly 30% being singletons, with the ten largest covering around 11%. These data are taken from a study of blood T cells in healthy people across ages. V shed 2 bases and J shed 7 bases, with 12 bases lying between them. CDR1 is MDHEN and CDR2 is SYDVKM in the germline V gene. The CDR3 is made up of 14 amino acids. Notes on the study in general: Calculation of diversity from one million T cells yielded estimates considered to be underestimates.

The sequencing sample was made of blood. The source is a woman aged 30 to 39 in good health. The chain employs TRBV28 and TRBJ2-1; D not resolved. CDR3 in amino acids: CASSLMGSWNEQFF. As DNA, the CDR3 is TGTGCCAGCAGTTTAATGGGTAGTTGGAATGAGCAGTTCTTC.